This TCR beta chain was captured by sequencing in a study of blood T cell repertoires in COVID-19. The authors' processing: Using reference gene primer amplification, nucleated cell counts were estimated. Sequencing was performed with immunoSEQ multiplex PCR; in TCRdb, only in-frame clones are kept and a portion is missing. The DNA was the basis for D and trimming; V, J and clone size are from that table. The sample includes under 200,000 clones, more than 75% of them seen just once. V shed 0 bases, J shed 6 bases, and the junction held 14 bases outside the gene matches. Per germline, CDR1 SGHDT and CDR2 YYEEEE. The CDR3 is 18 residues long.

Material: peripheral blood. The sequence came from a man between 40 and 49 years old with active or convalescent COVID-19. This chain uses TRBV5-6 with TRBJ1-2; 10 positions match TRBD1. In DNA, the CDR3 is TGTGCCAGCAGCTTGGAGTTATTCGGGACAGGGGTAGGACATGGCTACACCTTC. This codes for CASSLELFGTGVGHGYTF.